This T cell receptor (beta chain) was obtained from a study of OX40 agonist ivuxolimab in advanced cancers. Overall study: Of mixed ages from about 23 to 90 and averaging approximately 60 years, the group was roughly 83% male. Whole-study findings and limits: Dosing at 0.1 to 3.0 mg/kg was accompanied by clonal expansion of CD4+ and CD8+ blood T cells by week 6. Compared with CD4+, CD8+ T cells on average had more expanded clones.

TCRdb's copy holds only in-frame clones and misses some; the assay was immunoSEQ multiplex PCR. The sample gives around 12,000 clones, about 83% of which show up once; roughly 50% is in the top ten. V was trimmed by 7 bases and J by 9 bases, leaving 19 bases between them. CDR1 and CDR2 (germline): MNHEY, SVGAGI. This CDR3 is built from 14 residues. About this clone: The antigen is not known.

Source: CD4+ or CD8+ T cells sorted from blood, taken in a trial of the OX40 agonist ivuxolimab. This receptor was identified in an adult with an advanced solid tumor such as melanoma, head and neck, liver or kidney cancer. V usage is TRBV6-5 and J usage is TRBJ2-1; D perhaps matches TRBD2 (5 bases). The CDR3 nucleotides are TGTGCCAGCACCCACGGGTCGATTGAGGGTGAGCAGTTCTTC. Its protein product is CASTHGSIEGEQFF.